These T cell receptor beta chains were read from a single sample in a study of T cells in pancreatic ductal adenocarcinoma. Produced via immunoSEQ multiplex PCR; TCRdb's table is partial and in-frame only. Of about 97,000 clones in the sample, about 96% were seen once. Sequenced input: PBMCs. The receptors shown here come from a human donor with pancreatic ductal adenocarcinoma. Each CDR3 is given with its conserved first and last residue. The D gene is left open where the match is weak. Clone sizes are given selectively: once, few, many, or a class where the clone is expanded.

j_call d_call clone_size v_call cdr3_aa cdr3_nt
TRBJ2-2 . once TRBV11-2 CASSSIAGELFF TGTGCCAGCAGTAGCATAGCCGGGGAGCTGTTTTTT
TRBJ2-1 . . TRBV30 CAWSLGAIVGNEQFF TGTGCCTGGAGTCTGGGGGCGATCGTCGGAAATGAGCAGTTCTTC
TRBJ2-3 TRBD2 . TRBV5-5 CASSLQGLAGSDTQYF TGTGCCAGCAGCTTGCAAGGCCTAGCGGGATCAGATACGCAGTATTTT
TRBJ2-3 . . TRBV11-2 CASSLGTDTQYF TGTGCCAGCAGCCTCGGGACAGATACGCAGTATTTT
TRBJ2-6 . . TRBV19 CASSEGAGANVLTF TGTGCCAGTTCGGAGGGTGCTGGGGCCAACGTCCTGACTTTC
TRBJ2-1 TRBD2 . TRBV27 CASRLRLAGGDEQFF TGTGCCAGCAGGTTAAGGCTAGCGGGAGGGGACGAGCAGTTCTTC
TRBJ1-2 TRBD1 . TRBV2 CASSDQGAHYGYTF TGTGCCAGCAGTGATCAGGGGGCCCACTATGGCTACACCTTC
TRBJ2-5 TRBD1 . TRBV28 CASWDPDRGGTETQYF TGTGCCAGCTGGGATCCTGATAGAGGGGGCACGGAGACCCAGTACTTC
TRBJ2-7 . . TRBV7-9 CASSLSGPYEQYF TGTGCCAGCAGCTTGAGCGGGCCCTACGAGCAGTACTTC
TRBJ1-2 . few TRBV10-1 CASTLTGAPFACYTF TGCGCCAGCACGCTGACAGGTGCGCCGTTTGCGTGCTACACCTTC
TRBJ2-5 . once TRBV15 CATSSSPRETQYF TGTGCCACCAGCAGTTCCCCTCGGGAGACCCAGTACTTC
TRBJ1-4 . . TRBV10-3 CAISDPQGTNEKLFF TGTGCCATCAGTGACCCACAGGGAACTAATGAAAAACTGTTTTTT
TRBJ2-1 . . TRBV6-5 CASTGPGGRDEQFF TGTGCCAGCACCGGACCCGGCGGGCGGGATGAGCAGTTCTTC
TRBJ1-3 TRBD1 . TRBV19 CASSIEVRTGGGNTIYF TGTGCCAGTAGTATAGAGGTCCGGACAGGCGGTGGAAACACCATATATTTT
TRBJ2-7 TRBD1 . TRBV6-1 CASKGQGVYEQYF TGTGCCAGCAAGGGACAGGGGGTCTACGAGCAGTACTTC
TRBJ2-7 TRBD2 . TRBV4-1 CASSSRLAVPYEQYF TGCGCCAGCAGCTCTCGACTAGCGGTACCCTACGAGCAGTACTTC
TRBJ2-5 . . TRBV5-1 CASSLEGPPTSQYF TGCGCCAGCAGCTTGGAGGGGCCACCAACCTCCCAGTACTTC
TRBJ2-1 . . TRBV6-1 CASISGLHSYNEQFF TGTGCCAGCATAAGCGGACTCCACTCCTACAATGAGCAGTTCTTC
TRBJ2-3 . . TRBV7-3 CASASTGADTQYF TGTGCCAGCGCCTCTACGGGAGCAGATACGCAGTATTTT
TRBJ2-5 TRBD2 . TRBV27 CASSSSGGGETQYF TGTGCCAGCAGTTCCAGCGGGGGTGGGGAGACCCAGTACTTC
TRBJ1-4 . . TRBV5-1 CASSLAGQGLEKLFF TGCGCCAGCAGCTTGGCAGGGCAGGGGTTAGAAAAACTGTTTTTT
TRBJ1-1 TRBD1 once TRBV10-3 CAISGQGNTEAFF TGTGCCATCAGTGGACAGGGGAACACTGAAGCTTTCTTT
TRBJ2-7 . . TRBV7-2 CASSPRAGIEQYF TGTGCCAGCAGCCCAAGAGCAGGGATCGAGCAGTACTTC
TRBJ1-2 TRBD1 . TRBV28 CASSRTGFSEFGYTF TGTGCCAGCAGCCGGACAGGGTTTAGCGAGTTTGGCTACACCTTC
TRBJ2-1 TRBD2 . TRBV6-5 CASSYAAREGRNEQFF TGTGCCAGCAGTTACGCTGCGCGGGAGGGCCGCAATGAGCAGTTCTTC
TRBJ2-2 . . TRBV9 CASSVAPTVNTGELFF TGTGCCAGCAGCGTAGCTCCCACAGTTAACACCGGGGAGCTGTTTTTT
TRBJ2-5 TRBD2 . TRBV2 CASSETGGLLTQTQYF TGTGCCAGCAGTGAAACGGGAGGGCTATTAACACAGACCCAGTACTTC
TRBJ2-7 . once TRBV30 CAWSVQGSSYEQYF TGTGCCTGGAGTGTGCAGGGGTCAAGCTACGAGCAGTACTTC
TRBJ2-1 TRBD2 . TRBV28 CASLSGKDNEQFF TGTGCCAGCCTTAGCGGGAAGGACAATGAGCAGTTCTTC
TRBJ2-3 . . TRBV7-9 CASSLASEHSGSDTQYF TGTGCCAGCAGCTTAGCTTCGGAACACTCCGGGTCAGATACGCAGTATTTT
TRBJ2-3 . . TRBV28 CATTAATDTQYF TGTGCCACGACAGCCGCCACAGATACGCAGTATTTT
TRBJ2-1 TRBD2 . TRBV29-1 CSVRASGSGDEQFF TGCAGCGTTCGGGCTAGCGGGAGCGGGGATGAGCAGTTCTTC
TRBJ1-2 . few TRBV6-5 CASSPSLGGYGYTF TGTGCCAGCAGTCCCTCGCTGGGGGGTTATGGCTACACCTTC
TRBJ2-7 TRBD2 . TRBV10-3 CAISESGTSPEQYF TGTGCCATCAGTGAGTCTGGGACTAGCCCCGAGCAGTACTTC
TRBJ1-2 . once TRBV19 CASSLKEEYGYTF TGTGCCAGTAGTCTCAAGGAGGAATATGGCTACACCTTC
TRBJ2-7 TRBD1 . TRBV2 CASRPRQGASYEQYF TGTGCCAGCAGACCTAGACAGGGGGCCTCCTACGAGCAGTACTTC
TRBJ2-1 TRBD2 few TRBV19 CASSIDQGGNEQFF TGTGCCAGTAGTATAGATCAGGGAGGGAATGAGCAGTTCTTC
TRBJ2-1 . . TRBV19 CASSPSYNEQFF TGTGCCAGTAGCCCATCCTACAATGAGCAGTTCTTC
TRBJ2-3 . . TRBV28 CASLHRSTDTQYF TGTGCCAGCCTCCACAGAAGCACAGATACGCAGTATTTT
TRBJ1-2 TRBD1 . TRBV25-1 CASSDGTGDYLYGYTF TGTGCCAGCAGTGACGGGACAGGGGATTACCTCTATGGCTACACCTTC
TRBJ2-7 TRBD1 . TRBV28 CASSLGQGAGEQYF TGTGCCAGCAGTTTAGGGCAGGGGGCAGGAGAGCAGTACTTC
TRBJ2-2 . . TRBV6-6 CASSYQGSGELFF TGTGCCAGCAGTTACCAGGGATCGGGGGAGCTGTTTTTT
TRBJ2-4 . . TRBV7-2 CASSRGGWNIQYF TGTGCCAGCAGCCGTGGGGGGTGGAACATTCAGTACTTC
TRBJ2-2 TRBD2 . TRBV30 CAWTGLAGVLTGELFF TGTGCCTGGACCGGACTAGCGGGAGTCTTAACCGGGGAGCTGTTTTTT
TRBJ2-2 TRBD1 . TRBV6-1 CATYWTGSNTGELFF TGTGCCACCTACTGGACAGGGAGTAACACCGGGGAGCTGTTTTTT
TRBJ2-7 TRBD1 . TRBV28 CASRGTGGGLEQYF TGTGCCAGCAGGGGAACAGGGGGCGGGTTAGAGCAGTACTTC
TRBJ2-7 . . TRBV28 CASSLIQSYPPYEQYF TGTGCCAGCAGTTTAATTCAGTCGTACCCCCCCTACGAGCAGTACTTC
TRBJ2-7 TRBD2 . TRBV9 CASSVGPSGTQYF TGTGCCAGCAGCGTAGGTCCTAGCGGGACTCAGTACTTC
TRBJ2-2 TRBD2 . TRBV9 CASSVGIGTSGRTGELFF TGTGCCAGCAGCGTAGGGATAGGGACTAGCGGGAGAACCGGGGAGCTGTTTTTT
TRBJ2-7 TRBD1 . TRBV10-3 CAITPAGGNEQYF TGTGCCATCACCCCGGCAGGGGGCAACGAGCAGTACTTC
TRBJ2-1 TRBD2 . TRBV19 CASSSYFSGELYNEQFF TGTGCCAGTAGTTCTTATTTTAGCGGGGAACTTTACAATGAGCAGTTCTTC
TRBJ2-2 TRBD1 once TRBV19 CASSPGQVTGELFF TGTGCCAGTAGCCCGGGACAGGTCACCGGGGAGCTGTTTTTT
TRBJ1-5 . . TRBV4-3 CASSQDLTDSNQPQHF TGCGCCAGCAGCCAAGATCTGACAGATAGCAATCAGCCCCAGCATTTT
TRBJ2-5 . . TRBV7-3 CASTSGPLETQYF TGTGCCAGCACCTCTGGCCCCCTGGAGACCCAGTACTTC
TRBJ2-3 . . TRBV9 CASSLSDTQYF TGTGCCAGCTCCCTTTCGGATACGCAGTATTTT